This section outlines one T cell receptor (beta chain) sequence together with its context. Antigen specificity is unknown. These data originate in a study of Graves' ophthalmopathy and Graves' hyperthyroidism. Amplification of the TCR beta CDR3 regions used RNA transcripts (as template). An opening RT-PCR round employed HTBI primers and preceded a second-round multiplex PCR. TCRdb re-derived calls from the multiplex PCR reads in MiXCR, one entry per CDR3 protein. Among about 410,000 distinct CDR3 sequences listed, around 18% were seen once. Germline V gives CDR1 MDHEN, CDR2 SYDVKM. Trimming at V came to 2 bases and at J to 3 bases, leaving 21 bases not matched to a gene. The CDR3 extends over 20 amino acids. Active ophthalmopathy (CAS at least 3, NOSPECS at least 4), lasting under 3 months. Uncontrolled infections, other autoimmune diseases, pregnancy or lactation barred patients from enrollment. Findings and limits, study-wide: Blood also carried most expanded thyroid clonotypes exceeding 0.001 frequency. Predictions made by the model for ophthalmopathy progression reached approximately 71% sensitivity and about 72% specificity.

Specimen: peripheral blood. This clonotype originated in a woman aged 18-35 years with Graves' ophthalmopathy. The chain combines TRBV28 with TRBJ2-7; 8 nucleotides line up with TRBD2. The chain's CDR3 is CASSLGPHDRRAGGFYEQYF. In DNA, the CDR3 is TGTGCCAGCAGTTTAGGCCCGCACGATCGACGGGCGGGGGGATTCTACGAGCAGTACTTC. The variable domain in full, with the rest retrieved from reference TRBV28 and TRBJ2-7, is DVKVTQSSRYLVKRTGEKVFLECVQDMDHENMFWYRQDPGLGLRLIYFSYDVKMKEKGDIPEGYSVSREKKERFSLILESASTNQTSMYLCASSLGPHDRRAGGFYEQYFGPGTRLTVT.